This TCR beta chain was sequenced during a study of identifying expanded T cells in peripheral blood. During the collection period, no donor immune events like infections were recorded. Libraries were prepared by immunoSEQ multiplex PCR; TCRdb keeps only in-frame clonotypes and omits some of them. Among tens of thousands of clones, around 81% were seen once, and the ten largest hold about 20%. The CDR3 length is 14 residues. The ends were cut back, 0 bases at V and 6 bases at J, with 13 bases in the middle. Germline V CDR1 and CDR2: SGHRS, YFSETQ. The receptor's source is a person aged 18 to 70 in good health. The chain carries TRBV5-1 and TRBJ2-7; D may match TRBD1 or TRBD2 (6 bases each). The sample comprised blood. The CDR3 loop reads CASSLDRGLREQYF. CDR3 in DNA: TGCGCCAGCAGCTTGGATCGGGGGCTCCGCGAGCAGTACTTC.